Shown below are 22 T cell receptor beta chains from a single sample sequenced in a study of regulatory T cells in long-lasting Graves disease (dated by TCRdb to the early 2020s). The method was multiplex PCR. The run used an Illumina HiSeq 4000. iRepertoire HTBI primers and Arm-PCR amplification of CDR3 regions were used to construct TCR beta libraries. The raw public reads went through TCRdb reprocessing: fastp at Q25, MiXCR clone calling, in-frame beta chains kept. Rows are combined by CDR3 protein, so each entry shows the most common genes and DNA. For this sample there are around 250,000 distinct CDR3 sequences; around 18% appear just once. The ten largest clones represent 14% of the sample. The meaning of the sample's time point label: newly diagnosed GD, antithyroid drugs for less than 3 months. For both TCR sequencing and RNA sequencing, RNA was extracted from PBMCs in TRIzol. These data also formed part of another study, on T cells in Graves' hyperthyroidism and ophthalmopathy.

The specimen was peripheral blood mononuclear cells (PBMCs), collected at new diagnosis, from a patient treated with antithyroid drugs. These receptors were obtained from a woman in her 30s with Graves disease. Donor details come from another sample of the same person, matched by shared clones.

In this sample, this clonotype turned up many times. The CDR3 nucleotides read TGTGCCAGCTCACCAGGGACAGGGTTATTATACGAGCAGTACTTC. Protein sequence: CASSPGTGLLYEQYF. This chain joins TRBV18 and TRBJ2-7; TRBD1 matches 9 bases. Trimming removed 2 bases from V and 4 bases from J; junction bases left unmatched: 6. The CDR3 sequence is 15 residues long. Germline V lookup: CDR1 KGHSH, CDR2 LQKENI.

This clonotype was counted many times. The chain links TRBV11-1 to TRBJ2-3, with 12 positions matching TRBD2. Germline V gene data show CDR1 as SGHAT and CDR2 as FQDESV (reference sequence). The CDR3 is 17 residues long. V trimming: 1 base; J trimming: 6 bases; junction bases outside the gene matches: 8. CDR3 nucleotide sequence: TGTGCCAGCAGCTTAGAAGGGTCTAGCGGGGGGGCCGATACGCAGTATTTT. Its translation: CASSLEGSSGGADTQYF. Drawing the rest from reference TRBV11-1 and TRBJ2-3, the complete variable domain is EAEVAQSPRYKITEKSQAVAFWCDPISGHATLYWYRQILGQGPELLVQFQDESVVDDSQLPKDRFSAERLKGVDSTLKIQPAELGDSAMYLCASSLEGSSGGADTQYFGPGTRLTVL.

This clonotype has at least ten counts. The V gene is TRBV10-1, the J gene TRBJ1-1; D possibly corresponds to TRBD1 (6 bases). The V and J ends lost 0 bases and 5 bases respectively, with 10 bases between them. Germline CDR1 reads WNHNN; CDR2 reads SYGVQD (reference sequence). The CDR3 length is 14 residues. The CDR3 region is CASSESGGPTEAFF. The CDR3 nucleotides are TGCGCCAGCAGTGAGTCGGGGGGCCCGACTGAAGCTTTCTTT.

Many counts were recorded for this clonotype. J is TRBJ1-1 and V is TRBV27, with D uncertain. Germline loops: CDR1 MNHEY, CDR2 SMNVEV (reference sequence). V was cut by 7 bases and J by 7 bases, with 13 bases left in between. The length of the CDR3 is 12 residues. The CDR3 DNA is TGTGCCAGCACCTCCCTGGGCAGTGAAGCTTTCTTT. This codes for CASTSLGSEAFF.

This clonotype has only a few counts. With a much larger clone just one base away, this may be a read error. This rearrangement joins TRBV5-5 to TRBJ2-4; D could derive from TRBD1 or TRBD2 (5 bases each). Near its end, the DNA agrees better with TRBJ2-7, so the J call may be wrong. Per the germline V gene, CDR1 is SGHKS and CDR2 is YYEKEE (reference sequence). The CDR3 is made up of 12 amino acids. The DNA of the CDR3 is TGTGCCGGCACTCGGGGACCCTACGAGCAGTACTTC. Translation gives CAGTRGPYEQYF.

On this clonotype: This may be a read error: a much more frequent sequence differs by one nucleotide. The chain recombines TRBV7-6 with TRBJ1-1; no definite D call. The length of the CDR3 is 14 residues. The germline V gene encodes CDR1 SGHVS and CDR2 FNYEAQ. In DNA, the CDR3 is TGTGCCGGCAGCAAAGTAGAAGGGAACACTGAAGCTTTCTTT. Its translation is CAGSKVEGNTEAFF.

Ten or more counts support this clonotype. The rearrangement joins TRBV18 to TRBJ1-6; D remains ambiguous. V was trimmed by 0 bases and J by 6 bases, leaving 6 bases between them. Germline CDR1 and CDR2: KGHSH and LQKENI. This CDR3 is built from 14 residues. This chain's CDR3 is CASSPPSLNSPLHF. In DNA, the CDR3 is TGTGCCAGCTCACCACCCAGCCTTAATTCACCCCTCCACTTT.

This clonotype has at least ten counts. The rearrangement uses TRBV9 and TRBJ1-4, with unresolved D. The germline V and J ends were trimmed by 2 bases and 0 bases, with 8 bases remaining between them. The CDR3 has 15 amino acids. Germline CDR1 reads SGDLS; CDR2 reads YYNGEE. CDR3: CASSVSGATNEKLFF. The DNA of the CDR3 is TGTGCCAGCAGCGTGAGCGGGGCAACTAATGAAAAACTGTTTTTT. Drawing the rest from reference TRBV9 and TRBJ1-4, the complete variable domain is DSGVTQTPKHLITATGQRVTLRCSPRSGDLSVYWYQQSLDQGLQFLIQYYNGEERAKGNILERFSAQQFPDLHSELNLSSLELGDSALYFCASSVSGATNEKLFFGSGTQLSVL.

There are many counts of this clonotype. Its ends do not fully match the called genes, so a read error is possible. The chain couples TRBV6-1 to TRBJ1-1; D not resolved. Germline CDR1 MNHNS, CDR2 SASEGT. The CDR3 is 13 amino acids. The CDR3 loop reads CASREDVRAPAFF. The CDR3 nucleotides read TGTGCCAGCAGAGAAGATGTCCGGGCGCCAGCTTTCTTT.

The sample holds many counts of this clonotype. The J gene is TRBJ2-2, the V gene TRBV12-3 or TRBV12-4; 10 bases fit TRBD1. The CDR3 has 16 residues. The J segment lost 4 bases and the V segment lost 5 bases, leaving 7 bases of the junction unmatched. DNA for the CDR3: TGTGCCAGCAGTCCTCTTAGGGACAGGGGCACCGGGGAGCTGTTTTTT. It yields the protein CASSPLRDRGTGELFF.

The table lists this clonotype with many counts. The V call is TRBV18, the J call TRBJ1-1; D gene uncertain. The V end was cut by 3 bases, the J end by 8 bases, with 7 bases between. The germline CDR1 and CDR2 sequences are KGHSH and LQKENI. This CDR3 region has 11 residues. The CDR3 coding sequence is TGTGCCAGCTCACCTAGGAGCGAAGCTTTCTTT. Translating it yields CASSPRSEAFF.

The genes are TRBV9 and TRBJ2-5; D possibly corresponds to TRBD2 (6 bases). V shed 3 bases and J shed 4 bases, with 10 bases lying between them. This CDR3 has 13 residues. Germline V lookup: CDR1 SGDLS, CDR2 YYNGEE. CDR3 sequence reads: CASSAPGLETQYF. For the CDR3, the DNA is TGTGCCAGCAGCGCCCCGGGACTAGAGACCCAGTACTTC.

This clonotype has only a few counts. This chain uses TRBV4-1 with TRBJ2-3; weak D call: TRBD2 (7 bases). Germline CDR1 and CDR2: MGHRA and YSYEKL. CDR3 length: 14 residues. Trimming removed 7 bases from V and 1 base from J, with 12 bases in between. CDR3 sequence reads: CASNEGGGTDTQYF. CDR3 nucleotide sequence: TGCGCCAGCAATGAGGGGGGGGGCACAGATACGCAGTATTTT.

The V call is TRBV20-1, the J call TRBJ2-3, with 11 bases fitting TRBD2. The CDR3 loop spans 16 amino acids. With 3 bases clipped from V and 2 bases from J, the junction kept 7 bases outside the gene matches. Germline CDR1 and CDR2: DFQATT and SNEGSKA (reference sequence). CDR3 residues: CSARRASGGITDTQYF. The CDR3 coding sequence is TGCAGTGCTAGGAGGGCTAGCGGGGGGATCACAGATACGCAGTATTTT.

This clonotype was counted ten times or more. CDR3 DNA sequence: TGTGCCAGCAGTTTAGGCAGGTTCTATGGCTACACCTTC. It encodes CASSLGRFYGYTF. This rearrangement joins TRBV27 to TRBJ1-2; D is undetermined. The CDR3 has 13 residues. V gave up 2 bases and J gave up 4 bases, with 8 bases separating them. The germline V gene has CDR1 MNHEY and CDR2 SMNVEV (reference sequence).

This clonotype was seen repeatedly, ten times or more. This chain connects TRBV7-6 to TRBJ2-5, with D perhaps TRBD2 (5 bases). V was shortened by 3 bases and J by 5 bases, with 10 bases between the two germline ends. CDR1 SGHVS and CDR2 FNYEAQ come from the germline V gene. The CDR3 consists of 13 residues. The CDR3 region is CASSFGVEETQYF. DNA for the CDR3: TGTGCCAGCAGCTTCGGGGTGGAGGAGACCCAGTACTTC.

This clonotype has a count of ten or more. V and J are TRBV10-1 and TRBJ2-7; D is undetermined. V lost 2 bases and J 4 bases, leaving 9 bases between the germline ends. The CDR3 has 13 amino acids. Looked up from germline, CDR1 is WNHNN and CDR2 is SYGVQD (reference sequence). Here the CDR3 reads CASSEKLYYEQYF. In DNA form, the CDR3 reads TGCGCCAGCAGTGAGAAGCTCTATTACGAGCAGTACTTC.

A note on this clonotype: One base away lies a much larger clone, so this may be a sequencing read error. V gene TRBV13 combines with J gene TRBJ2-2; 9 positions agree with TRBD1. The V gene end was trimmed by 6 bases and the J gene end by 4 bases; junction bases not matched to a gene: 3. This CDR3 has 14 residues. The germline V gene encodes CDR1 PRHDT and CDR2 FYEKMQ (reference sequence). In DNA, the CDR3 is TGTGCCAGCAGACGGGACAGGGTCACCGGGGAGCTGTTTTTT. It yields the protein CASRRDRVTGELFF.

Many counts were recorded for this clonotype. The chain couples TRBV3-1 to TRBJ1-1, with TRBD1 identical over 11 bases. This CDR3 spans 16 amino acids. V was pared by 4 bases and J by 4 bases, with 8 bases of the junction left unmatched. CDR1 is LGHDT, CDR2 YNNKEL, per germline (reference sequence). The CDR3 DNA reads TGTGCCAGCAGCCCTGGGACAGGGGGATTGGCCACTGAAGCTTTCTTT. Translation gives CASSPGTGGLATEAFF.

This clonotype was recorded many times. The V gene is TRBV12-5, the J gene TRBJ1-1, with 7 bases identical to TRBD1. The CDR3 length is 13 residues. Germline V gives CDR1 LGHNT, CDR2 FRNRAP. J gave up 7 bases and V 1 base, and 3 bases lay outside the gene matches. The CDR3 DNA sequence: TGTGCTAGTGGTTTGGAGACAGGGAATGAAGCTTTCTTT. It codes for CASGLETGNEAFF.

The rearrangement links TRBV27 to TRBJ2-6; TRBD1 is a possible D gene (5 bases). Looked up from germline, CDR1 is MNHEY and CDR2 is SMNVEV (reference sequence). The V end lost 3 bases, the J end lost 4 bases, and 10 bases lay between the germline ends. The CDR3 totals 15 residues. CDR3: CASSLAGQGANVLTF. CDR3 nucleotide sequence: TGTGCCAGCAGTTTGGCAGGGCAAGGGGCCAACGTCCTGACTTTC.

This clonotype was detected ten times or more. This chain uses TRBV5-1 with TRBJ1-1; no reliable D call. The CDR3 has 12 residues. Trimming took off 4 bases at V and 3 bases at J, with 7 bases between the two ends. Germline V CDR1 and CDR2: SGHRS, YFSETQ. CDR3 sequence: CASSAGYTEAFF. In DNA form, the CDR3 reads TGCGCCAGCAGCGCGGGTTACACTGAAGCTTTCTTT. Looking up the rest from reference TRBV5-1 and TRBJ1-1 gives the full variable domain: KAGVTQTPRYLIKTRGQQVTLSCSPISGHRSVSWYQQTPGQGLQFLFEYFSETQRNKGNFPGRFSGRQFSNSRSEMNVSTLELGDSALYLCASSAGYTEAFFGQGTRLTVV.